This TCR beta chain was retrieved from a study of cytomegalovirus exposure and HLA in healthy donors. V lost 5 bases to trimming and J lost 7 bases, with 17 bases between them. The CDR3 runs 14 residues. Germline-derived CDR1 and CDR2 are LNHDA and SQIVND (reference sequence). It was with 60 Vbeta and 13 Jbeta primers that the PCR ran. Method: immunoSEQ multiplex PCR; TCRdb's copy keeps in-frame clones and lacks some. The ten most abundant clones cover more than 4.5% of a sample with approximately 37,000 clones. The rearrangement joins TRBV19 to TRBJ1-2; TRBD1 is a possible D gene (5 bases). The origin of this receptor is a human donor in good health. Material: PBMCs. The CDR3 spells CASSGQGGLSGYTF. Written as DNA, the CDR3 is TGTGCCAGTAGTGGGCAGGGAGGGCTGTCTGGCTACACCTTC.